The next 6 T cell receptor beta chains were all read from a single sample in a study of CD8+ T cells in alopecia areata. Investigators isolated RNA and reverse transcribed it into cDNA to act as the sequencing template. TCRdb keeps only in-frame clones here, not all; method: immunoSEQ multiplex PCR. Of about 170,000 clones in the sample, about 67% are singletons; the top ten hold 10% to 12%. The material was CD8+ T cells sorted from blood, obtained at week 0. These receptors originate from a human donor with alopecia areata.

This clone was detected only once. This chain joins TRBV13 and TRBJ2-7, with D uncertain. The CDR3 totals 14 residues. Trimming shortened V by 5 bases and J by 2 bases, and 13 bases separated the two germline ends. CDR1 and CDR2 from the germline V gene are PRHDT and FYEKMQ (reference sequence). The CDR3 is CASSKQSFPYEQYF. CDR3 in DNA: TGTGCCAGCAGCAAACAGAGTTTCCCCTACGAGCAGTACTTC.

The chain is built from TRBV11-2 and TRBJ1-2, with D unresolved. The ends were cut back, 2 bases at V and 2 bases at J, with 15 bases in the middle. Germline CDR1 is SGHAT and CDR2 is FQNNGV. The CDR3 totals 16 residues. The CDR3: CASSLSVGQQNYGYTF. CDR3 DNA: TGTGCCAGCAGCTTATCGGTGGGCCAGCAAAACTATGGCTACACCTTC.

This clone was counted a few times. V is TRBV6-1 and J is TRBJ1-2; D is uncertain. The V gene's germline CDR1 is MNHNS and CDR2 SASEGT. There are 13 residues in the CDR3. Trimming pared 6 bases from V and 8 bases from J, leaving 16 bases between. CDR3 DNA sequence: TGTGCCAGCAGCTCGGGTGTTGCGTCCGGCTACACCTTC. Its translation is CASSSGVASGYTF.

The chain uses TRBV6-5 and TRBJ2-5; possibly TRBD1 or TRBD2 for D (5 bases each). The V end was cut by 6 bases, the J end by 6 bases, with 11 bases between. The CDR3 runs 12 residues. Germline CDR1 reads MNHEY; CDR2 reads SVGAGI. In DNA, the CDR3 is TGTGCCAGCAGCGGGACGGCGCAGACCCAGTACTTC. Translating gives CASSGTAQTQYF.

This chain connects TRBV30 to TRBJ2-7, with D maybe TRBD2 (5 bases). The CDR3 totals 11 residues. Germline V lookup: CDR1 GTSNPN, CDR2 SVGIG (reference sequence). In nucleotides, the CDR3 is TGTGTCCTAGGGAGTTCCTACGAGCAGTACTTC. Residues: CVLGSSYEQYF.

The CDR3 bases are TGTGCCAGCTCAGGGCTGGACAGGGTAGATGAAGCTTTCTTT. This translates into CASSGLDRVDEAFF. J is TRBJ1-1 and V is TRBV18; 8 bases align to TRBD1. Trimming at V came to 5 bases and at J to 7 bases, leaving 9 bases not matched to a gene. Germline CDR1 and CDR2: KGHSH and LQKENI. There are 14 residues in the CDR3. Supplemented by reference TRBV18 and TRBJ1-1, the full variable domain reads NAGVMQNPRHLVRRRGQEARLRCSPMKGHSHVYWYRQLPEEGLKFMVYLQKENIIDESGMPKERFSAEFPKEGPSILRIQQVVRGDSAAYFCASSGLDRVDEAFFGQGTRLTVV.